This is a list of T cell receptor beta chains from one sample in a study of blood T cell repertoires in COVID-19. Sequencing was performed with immunoSEQ multiplex PCR; in TCRdb, only in-frame clones are kept and a portion is missing. Altogether a few hundred thousand clones are present, around 83% being singletons, with the ten largest covering 1% to 1.5%. Sequencing was performed on peripheral blood. These receptors all stem from a woman aged 50 to 65 with acute or convalescent COVID-19. Both conserved end residues are part of each CDR3. Fields, in order: clone size, J gene, V gene, CDR3 length, CDR3 protein. For some rows the clone size is stated as once, few or many, or as a class when expanded; others skip it.

-,TRBJ2-5,TRBV4-1,13,CASSFDTQETQYF
few,TRBJ2-1,TRBV12-3/TRBV12-4,13,CASSSARGGGQFF
-,TRBJ1-4,TRBV24-1,15,CATSDPRTSGEKLFF
-,TRBJ2-3,TRBV7-3,17,CASSLTQGLGGTDTQYF
-,TRBJ2-3,TRBV5-1,16,CASSLDPTSTGDTQYF
few,TRBJ2-1,TRBV29-1,13,CSVASGSYNEQFF
-,TRBJ1-4,TRBV30,18,CAWSAVLYEGQGREKLFF
-,TRBJ1-1,TRBV3-1/TRBV3-2,15,CASSRRTGGNTEAFF
few,TRBJ2-7,TRBV6-5,14,CASSYSFDSVEQYF
-,TRBJ1-5,TRBV6-4,13,CASSHKESEPQHF
-,TRBJ1-5,TRBV12-3/TRBV12-4,13,CASSSGQGQPQHF
-,TRBJ2-7,TRBV4-2,13,CASSQALPYEQYF
-,TRBJ2-5,TRBV7-3,14,CASSSGQGQETQYF
-,TRBJ1-1,TRBV18,12,CASSPNGQEAFF
-,TRBJ1-2,TRBV5-1,16,CASSSEPALESGGYTF
-,TRBJ2-5,TRBV6-4,14,CASSDGAGGETQYF